This T cell receptor beta chain emerged from a study of post-analysis software for immune sequencing data. Whole-study context: Relapsing-remitting, secondary progressive and progressive-relapsing multiple sclerosis were all included among the disease courses.

Of note for this clonotype: Its antigen remains unidentified.

Study findings and constraints: F-measure co-clustering was strong for batch-matched samples. A handful of TRBV segments appeared more often in patients than in controls, and TRBV5-6, TRBV5-1 and TRBV20-1 were among these. In multiple sclerosis, normalized Chao1 diversity was significantly below that of controls.

Built from TCR beta cDNA, the libraries had unique molecular identifiers in them. Some 500,000 cDNA molecules came from about 1 to 10 million T cells. TCRdb reanalysed the PCR reads using MiXCR and keeps one entry per CDR3 protein. The sample has about 200,000 distinct CDR3 sequences; 29% are singletons. V gave up 5 bases and J gave up 7 bases, with 17 bases separating them. Germline V lookup: CDR1 SGHAT, CDR2 FQNNGV. CDR3 length equals 14 residues. The chain combines TRBV11-2 with TRBJ2-5; a weak D match, TRBD2 (6 bases). The sample was blood. The TCR comes from a girl under 18 with multiple sclerosis. The CDR3, as DNA: TGTGCCAGCAGCCTCGGAGGGCCGTATGGGACCCAGTACTTC. Translation gives CASSLGGPYGTQYF.